Sequencing of this T cell receptor beta chain was carried out in a study of OX40 agonist ivuxolimab in advanced cancers. Background on the study: Patients received ivuxolimab, an intravenous treatment, every 2 weeks at 0.01 to 10 mg/kg. Patients undergoing dose escalation presented with hepatocellular carcinoma, melanoma, renal cell or head and neck cancer. Study results and limitations: The investigators did not determine what antigen specificity the expanded peripheral T cells had. Clonal expansion by week 6 occurred in CD4+ and CD8+ blood T cells (at 0.1 to 3.0 mg/kg).

With respect to this clone: Its antigen is currently unknown.

The CDR3 totals 16 residues. Germline values: CDR1 LNHNV, CDR2 YYDKDF (reference sequence). With 0 bases removed from V and 2 bases from J, the gap between germline ends came to 13 bases. Sequencing was performed with immunoSEQ multiplex PCR; in TCRdb, only in-frame clones are kept and a portion is missing. The top ten clones hold approximately 19% of a sample with approximately 61,000 clones, roughly 90% of them seen once. This material consisted of CD4+ or CD8+ T cells sorted from blood, taken in a trial of the OX40 agonist ivuxolimab. V usage is TRBV15 and J usage is TRBJ1-2, with D perhaps TRBD1 (5 bases). The source is an adult with an advanced solid tumor such as melanoma, head and neck, liver or kidney cancer. The CDR3 coding sequence is TGTGCCACCAGCAGAGATGCGGAAGGGGCGAACTATGGCTACACCTTC. Protein sequence: CATSRDAEGANYGYTF. The entire variable domain, with the rest obtained from reference TRBV15 and TRBJ1-2, is as follows: DAMVIQNPRYQVTQFGKPVTLSCSQTLNHNVMYWYQQKSSQAPKLLFHYYDKDFNNEADTPDNFQSRRPNTSFCFLDIRSPGLGDTAMYLCATSRDAEGANYGYTFGSGTRLTVV.